This T cell receptor (beta chain) comes out of a study of cytomegalovirus exposure and HLA in healthy donors. Germline assignment: CDR1 SQVTM and CDR2 ANQGSEA. The CDR3 totals 13 residues. The V and J ends lost 2 bases and 8 bases respectively, with 15 bases between them. Primers included in the PCR were 60 Vbeta and 13 Jbeta primers. Assay used: immunoSEQ multiplex PCR; TCRdb lists only in-frame clones, some missing. The sample holds about 150,000 clones, around 74% seen once. The source is a young man in good health and CMV-seronegative. Sequenced material: PBMCs. J is TRBJ1-2 and V is TRBV29-1; perhaps TRBD1 as D (5 bases). The CDR3 region has the DNA TGCAGCGTTGAAAATGGGGCCAAGGACGGCTACACCTTC. Translation: CSVENGAKDGYTF.